This T cell receptor beta chain was documented in a study of metastatic and nonmetastatic thyroid tumors. General study findings and limits: Reported TCR beta diversity, measured in blood and tumor, was significantly higher for malignant thyroid tumors than for benign nodules.

This clone has ten or more counts. Its antigen is not known. TCRdb re-called clones via MiXCR from the PCR reads. The table has fewer than 35,000 clones, 25% to 35% seen once. Thyroid surgery was preceded by no treatment in any patient. The germline gives CDR1 SNHLY, CDR2 FYNNEI. The length of the CDR3 is 15 residues. Trimming cost V 4 bases and J 0 bases; bases outside gene matches: 3. This receptor was obtained from a female donor with papillary thyroid cancer or a benign thyroid nodule (not recorded which). Some clones in this sample may be carry-over from other donors' samples. Sequenced material: blood. V gene TRBV2 combines with J gene TRBJ2-7; 10 nucleotides match TRBD2. The CDR3 sequence is CASSGTSGNSYEQYF. CDR3 nucleotide sequence: TGTGCCAGCAGTGGAACTAGCGGGAACTCCTACGAGCAGTACTTC.